Following are 17 T cell receptor beta chains from one sample sequenced in a study of OX40 agonist ivuxolimab in advanced cancers. TCRdb's table, derived via immunoSEQ multiplex PCR, lists solely in-frame clones and lacks some. The sample holds 70,000 to 95,000 clones; 80% to 90% are singletons and the top ten take approximately 2%. The sequences come from CD4+ or CD8+ T cells sorted from blood, collected in a trial of the OX40 agonist ivuxolimab. Receptor source: an adult with an advanced solid tumor such as melanoma, head and neck, liver or kidney cancer.

The gene calls are TRBV6-5 and TRBJ1-3, with no clear D. V was clipped by 6 bases and J by 0 bases, with 6 bases between them. The germline V gene has CDR1 MNHEY and CDR2 SVGAGI. This CDR3 region has 13 residues. The CDR3 bases are TGTGCCAGCAGAGAGTTCTCTGGAAACACCATATATTTT. This translates into CASREFSGNTIYF.

The chain carries TRBV5-5 and TRBJ1-1, with TRBD1 identical over 9 bases. CDR3 length: 17 residues. V lost 4 bases and J lost 0; bases outside the gene matches: 10. In germline, CDR1 is SGHKS, CDR2 YYEKEE (reference sequence). The CDR3 nucleotides are TGTGCCAGCAGCGTACAACAGGGGGCCCTAATGAACACTGAAGCTTTCTTT. Its protein is CASSVQQGALMNTEAFF.

The genes are TRBV11-3 and TRBJ2-7; maybe TRBD1 (6 bases). CDR1 is SGHNT and CDR2 is YENEEA in the germline V gene. V lost 1 base, J lost 9 bases, and 16 bases lay in between. The CDR3 consists of 14 residues. CDR3: CASSLAQGPLGQYF. In DNA form, the CDR3 reads TGTGCCAGCAGCTTAGCACAGGGCCCCCTCGGGCAGTACTTC.

J is TRBJ2-5 and V is TRBV7-2; TRBD2 aligns across 10 bases. Germline V gene lookup returns CDR1 SGHTA and CDR2 FQGNSA. The CDR3 length is 15 residues. Germline trimming cut 2 bases from V and 4 bases from J; bases unmatched to any gene: 4. Here the CDR3 DNA reads TGTGCCAGCAGCTTAAATGTAGCGGGAGGAGAGACCCAGTACTTC. It is translated as CASSLNVAGGETQYF. Using reference TRBV7-2 and TRBJ2-5 for the parts outside the CDR3, the full variable domain is GAGVSQSPSNKVTEKGKDVELRCDPISGHTALYWYRQSLGQGLEFLIYFQGNSAPDKSGLPSDRFSAERTGGSVSTLTIQRTQQEDSAVYLCASSLNVAGGETQYFGPGTRLLVL.

V is TRBV6-5 and J is TRBJ2-3; possible D gene TRBD2, 5 bases. The CDR3 length is 15 residues. Trimming pared 2 bases from V and 5 bases from J, leaving 14 bases between. The V gene's germline CDR1 is MNHEY and CDR2 SVGAGI. The CDR3 region is CASSYLDQRGDTQYF. The CDR3 nucleotides are TGTGCCAGCAGTTACCTCGACCAACGGGGAGATACGCAGTATTTT.

Turning to this clone: The DNA is omitted, as the CDR3 cannot be located on it reliably, and the CDR3 follows TCRdb's listing. The genes are TRBV13 and TRBJ2-3. The CDR3 is 15 amino acids in total, end residues counted. CDR1 and CDR2 (germline): PRHDT, FYEKMQ (reference sequence). CDR3 loop: CASSLVGPGTDTQYF.

The V and J genes are TRBV6-5 and TRBJ1-1, with D possibly matching TRBD1 (5 bases). The CDR3 has 13 residues. Germline CDR1 reads MNHEY; CDR2 reads SVGAGI. V lost 6 bases to trimming and J lost 8 bases, with 16 bases between them. CDR3 protein: CASRLGKGLEAFF. DNA for the CDR3: TGTGCCAGCAGATTAGGCAAGGGGCTCGAAGCTTTCTTT.

This clone was observed at least ten times. The chain uses TRBV5-6 and TRBJ2-7; no reliable D call. The V gene lost 4 bases and the J gene lost 3 bases, with 11 bases spanning the gap. CDR3 size: 13 residues. The germline gives CDR1 SGHDT, CDR2 YYEEEE. CDR3 residues: CASSLTIGYEQYF. The CDR3 DNA reads as TGTGCCAGCAGCCTAACCATTGGCTACGAGCAGTACTTC.

CDR3 region: CASSQEGPRNGYTF. As DNA, the CDR3 is TGCGCCAGCAGCCAAGAAGGCCCTAGGAATGGCTACACCTTC. The chain uses TRBV4-1 and TRBJ1-2; D unclear. Trimming removed 0 bases at V and 6 bases at J, with 11 bases between. The CDR3 has 14 residues. CDR1 and CDR2 (germline): MGHRA, YSYEKL.

In its sample, this clone was seen a few times. This chain joins TRBV6-5 and TRBJ2-7; D possibly corresponds to TRBD1 (6 bases). Trimming pared 6 bases from V and 8 bases from J, leaving 11 bases between. The CDR3 sequence is 11 residues long. Germline CDR1 MNHEY, CDR2 SVGAGI. This chain's CDR3 is CASRHDRQQYF. Here the CDR3 DNA reads TGTGCCAGCAGACACGACAGGCAGCAGTACTTC.

The chain links TRBV30 to TRBJ2-5; the D gene is possibly TRBD1 (6 bases). The CDR3 is 14 amino acids. V was pared by 1 base and J by 7 bases, with 16 bases between. Looked up from germline, CDR1 is GTSNPN and CDR2 is SVGIG (reference sequence). CDR3 bases: TGTGCCTGGAGTGGACAGGCCACCTTTGGGACCCAGTACTTC. It yields the protein CAWSGQATFGTQYF.

V usage is TRBV6-5 and J usage is TRBJ1-6; D is uncertain. Germline V gene sequence: CDR1 MNHEY, CDR2 SVGAGI. This CDR3 is 13 amino acids long. The V end lost 2 bases, the J end lost 5 bases, and 4 bases lay between the germline ends. In DNA form, the CDR3 reads TGTGCCAGCAGTTACATCCATAATTCACCCCTCCACTTT. This translates into CASSYIHNSPLHF.

This clone was seen just once. The chain carries TRBV9 and TRBJ2-5; 8 bases map to TRBD2. CDR3 length: 14 amino acids. Germline-derived CDR1 and CDR2 are SGDLS and YYNGEE. V shed 0 bases, J shed 4 bases, and the junction held 2 bases outside the gene matches. For the CDR3, the DNA is TGTGCCAGCAGCGTAGGGGCGGGGGGAGAGACCCAGTACTTC. Amino acid sequence: CASSVGAGGETQYF.

The rearrangement links TRBV10-3 to TRBJ1-5, with D tentatively TRBD1 (6 bases). Germline-derived CDR1 and CDR2 are ENHRY and SYGVKD. V was trimmed by 2 bases and J by 5 bases, leaving 10 bases between them. The CDR3 is 14 residues long. The CDR3 DNA sequence: TGTGCCATCAGTGAGGGGGGCCTAGATCAGCCCCAGCATTTT. Protein sequence: CAISEGGLDQPQHF.

This clone has only a few counts. The J gene is TRBJ2-1, the V gene TRBV19, with D tentatively TRBD1 (5 bases). The CDR3 consists of 16 residues. V lost 5 bases to trimming and J lost 4 bases, with 18 bases between them. Germline CDR1 LNHDA, CDR2 SQIVND (reference sequence). The CDR3 protein is CASSATTVTRYNEQFF. The CDR3 DNA reads as TGTGCCAGTAGTGCCACGACAGTGACCCGTTACAATGAGCAGTTCTTC. The full variable domain, with the rest looked up from reference TRBV19 and TRBJ2-1, is DGGITQSPKYLFRKEGQNVTLSCEQNLNHDAMYWYRQDPGQGLRLIYYSQIVNDFQKGDIAEGYSVSREKKESFPLTVTSAQKNPTAFYLCASSATTVTRYNEQFFGPGTRLTVL.

The V call is TRBV30, the J call TRBJ2-1, with TRBD2 identical over 8 bases. The CDR3 has 12 amino acids. The V gene's germline CDR1 is GTSNPN and CDR2 SVGIG (reference sequence). Trimming removed 3 bases from V and 7 bases from J; junction bases left unmatched: 2. CDR3 sequence reads: CAWSAGGNEQFF. CDR3 in DNA: TGTGCCTGGAGCGCGGGGGGAAATGAGCAGTTCTTC.

This chain joins TRBV18 and TRBJ1-2, with 7 positions matching TRBD1. The CDR3 loop spans 18 amino acids. The V and J ends lost 4 bases and 4 bases, in that order; junction bases with no gene match: 18. Germline CDR1 is KGHSH and CDR2 is LQKENI. In DNA, the CDR3 is TGTGCCAGCTCACGAGCCGGGACAGCGTCGTCCTTTCTCTATGGCTACACCTTC. The encoded protein is CASSRAGTASSFLYGYTF.